The 30 T cell receptor beta chains presented below share a single source sample, sequenced in a study of CD8 T cells in Susac syndrome. RNA amounts of about 0.5 to 1 ug underwent reverse transcription with random hexamers. TCRdb itself ran the immunoSEQ multiplex PCR reads through MiXCR, one entry per CDR3 protein. Among about 180,000 distinct CDR3 sequences, more than 90% were seen once, and the ten largest hold approximately 0.1%. Sequencing was performed on CD4+ T cells from PBMCs. The receptor set was obtained from a human donor with multiple sclerosis.

V gene TRBV5-1 combines with J gene TRBJ2-7; no definite D call. Germline V gene data show CDR1 as SGHRS and CDR2 as YFSETQ. CDR3 length: 14 amino acids. Trimming removed 0 bases at V and 2 bases at J, with 9 bases between. The CDR3: CASSLEAGTYEQYF. CDR3 nucleotides: TGCGCCAGCAGCTTGGAGGCCGGTACCTACGAGCAGTACTTC.

V is TRBV29-1 and J is TRBJ1-1, with 9 positions matching TRBD1. This CDR3 region has 13 residues. V was pared by 7 bases and J by 1 base, with 4 bases of the junction left unmatched. The germline V gene has CDR1 SQVTM and CDR2 ANQGSEA. The CDR3 DNA reads as TGCAGCGCCCGGGACAGGGCGAACACTGAAGCTTTCTTT. This translates into CSARDRANTEAFF.

This clonotype has only one observation. This chain links TRBV12-3 or TRBV12-4 with TRBJ2-4; D remains ambiguous. The CDR3 has 14 amino acids. Between the trimmed V and J ends, which lost 3 bases and 5 bases, there was a span of 11 bases. CDR3 amino acids: CASSFGEWENIQYF. The CDR3 bases are TGTGCCAGCAGTTTTGGGGAATGGGAAAACATTCAGTACTTC.

The chain joins TRBV6-5 to TRBJ1-3; 9 bases match TRBD1. The CDR3 runs 16 residues. With 2 bases clipped from V and 4 bases from J, the junction kept 6 bases outside the gene matches. The germline V gene has CDR1 MNHEY and CDR2 SVGAGI. The CDR3 loop is CASSYGTGWEGNTIYF. In DNA form, the CDR3 reads TGTGCCAGCAGTTACGGGACAGGGTGGGAAGGAAACACCATATATTTT.

The genes are TRBV20-1 and TRBJ1-2; possible D gene TRBD1, 5 bases. This CDR3 comprises 13 residues. CDR1 is DFQATT and CDR2 is SNEGSKA in the germline V gene (reference sequence). Trimming stripped 6 bases from V and 5 bases from J, with 16 bases between. The CDR3 here is CSAWDGHGYGYTF. CDR3 nucleotide sequence: TGCAGTGCCTGGGACGGACATGGTTATGGCTACACCTTC.

Only one count was recorded for this clonotype. The chain joins TRBV7-9 to TRBJ2-3, with TRBD1 as a possible D gene (6 bases). CDR1 SEHNR and CDR2 FQNEAQ come from the germline V gene (reference sequence). The CDR3 has 15 amino acids. V lost 0 bases and J lost 8, with 15 bases in between. For the CDR3, the DNA is TGTGCCAGCAGCTTAGCGTTGGGGGCCCAGGGTACGCAGTATTTT. Translating gives CASSLALGAQGTQYF.

This clonotype occurred once. The chain uses TRBV30 and TRBJ1-2; D is unclear. The CDR3 consists of 12 residues. Between the trimmed V and J ends, which lost 0 bases and 7 bases, there was a span of 9 bases. Germline V gene data show CDR1 as GTSNPN and CDR2 as SVGIG (reference sequence). The DNA of the CDR3 is TGTGCCTGGAGTGTCTGGGGTAGTGGCTACACCTTC. This translates into CAWSVWGSGYTF.

The gene calls are TRBV5-1 and TRBJ1-5, with D hard to call. Trimming removed 0 bases from V and 3 bases from J, with 7 bases in between. The CDR3 spans 14 residues. Germline V gene sequence: CDR1 SGHRS, CDR2 YFSETQ. Written as DNA, the CDR3 is TGCGCCAGCAGCTTGGAAGGGCTCAATCAGCCCCAGCATTTT. It specifies CASSLEGLNQPQHF.

The chain combines TRBV20-1 with TRBJ1-5; D unclear. Trimming left V 6 bases short and J 5 bases short, with 20 bases between. Germline V CDR1 and CDR2: DFQATT, SNEGSKA (reference sequence). The CDR3 has 15 residues. The CDR3 protein is CSAGRGAAQDQPQHF. CDR3 bases: TGCAGTGCGGGTCGCGGCGCAGCTCAAGATCAGCCCCAGCATTTT.

The J gene is TRBJ2-5, the V gene TRBV30, with 8 bases that match TRBD2. V gave up 2 bases and J gave up 5 bases; unmatched junction bases: 7. This CDR3 region has 14 residues. Germline V gene lookup returns CDR1 GTSNPN and CDR2 SVGIG (reference sequence). In nucleotides, the CDR3 is TGTGCCTGGAGTACCAGCGGGGGACGGGAGACCCAGTACTTC. Translating gives CAWSTSGGRETQYF.

The chain uses TRBV27 and TRBJ1-5; D may be TRBD1 (6 bases). Deletions cut 7 bases from V and 4 bases from J, with 11 bases between. Germline lookup yields CDR1 MNHEY and CDR2 SMNVEV (reference sequence). CDR3 length equals 13 residues. CDR3 sequence reads: CASTGAGNQPQHF. Written as DNA, the CDR3 is TGTGCCAGCACGGGGGCCGGGAATCAGCCCCAGCATTTT.

This clonotype occurred a few times. This sequence joins TRBV13 and TRBJ1-1, with D tentatively TRBD1 (5 bases). V was trimmed by 2 bases and J by 1 base, leaving 5 bases between them. Germline CDR1 PRHDT, CDR2 FYEKMQ (reference sequence). The CDR3 totals 13 residues. CDR3 coding DNA: TGTGCCAGCAGCTTACAGGGGAACACTGAAGCTTTCTTT. The encoded protein is CASSLQGNTEAFF.

The chain joins TRBV11-3 to TRBJ2-2; D unclear. Per the germline V gene, CDR1 is SGHNT and CDR2 is YENEEA. CDR3 length: 14 amino acids. V lost 1 base, J lost 3 bases, and 6 bases lay in between. The CDR3 loop is CASSLARYTGELFF. Here the CDR3 DNA reads TGTGCCAGCAGCTTAGCACGGTACACCGGGGAGCTGTTTTTT.

This clonotype was picked up one time. This sequence joins TRBV20-1 and TRBJ2-7, with TRBD1 identical over 10 bases. V lost 5 bases to trimming and J lost 3 bases; unmatched junction nucleotides: 10. Germline loops: CDR1 DFQATT, CDR2 SNEGSKA (reference sequence). The CDR3 loop spans 15 amino acids. The CDR3 reads CSAYSGTGAIYEQYF. CDR3 sequence (DNA): TGCAGTGCTTACTCCGGGACAGGGGCCATCTACGAGCAGTACTTC.

This chain connects TRBV3-1 to TRBJ1-3, with D possibly TRBD1 on 5 matching bases. This CDR3 is 14 amino acids long. Germline lookup yields CDR1 LGHDT and CDR2 YNNKEL (reference sequence). Trimming removed 3 bases at V and 8 bases at J, with 14 bases between. The CDR3 bases are TGTGCCAGCAGCCACCGGGACCGGGGACACACCATATATTTT. Translating gives CASSHRDRGHTIYF.

As DNA, the CDR3 is TGTGCGGCGGGACAGGGGCCCACCTACGAGCAGTACTTC. Protein: CAAGQGPTYEQYF. This chain connects TRBV6-5 to TRBJ2-7; 10 bases are a match to TRBD1. The CDR3 length is 13 residues. Germline CDR1 and CDR2: MNHEY and SVGAGI.

The V gene is TRBV4-1, the J gene TRBJ2-7; D gene ambiguous. V was clipped by 1 base and J by 2 bases, with 3 bases between them. Germline V gives CDR1 MGHRA, CDR2 YSYEKL. This CDR3 has 12 amino acids. The CDR3 is CASSQVAYEQYF. The CDR3 DNA is TGCGCCAGCAGCCAAGTAGCCTACGAGCAGTACTTC.

This clonotype showed up just once. The genes are TRBV6-2 or TRBV6-3 and TRBJ2-1; 10 positions agree with TRBD1. The CDR3 has 13 amino acids. Germline trimming cut 8 bases from V and 3 bases from J; bases unmatched to any gene: 1. The germline CDR1 and CDR2 sequences are MNHEY and SVGEGT. CDR3 bases: TGTGCCAGCCGGGACAGGGGCTACAATGAGCAGTTCTTC. This translates into CASRDRGYNEQFF.

The chain uses TRBV20-1 and TRBJ2-7; maybe TRBD1 (6 bases). Trimming shortened V by 2 bases and J by 4 bases, and 18 bases separated the two germline ends. CDR3 length: 15 residues. Germline V gene lookup returns CDR1 DFQATT and CDR2 SNEGSKA (reference sequence). CDR3 in amino acids: CSARRLRGYIYEQYF. As DNA, the CDR3 is TGCAGTGCTAGAAGGCTCAGGGGTTACATTTACGAGCAGTACTTC.

This chain's CDR3 is CASSYGHPGTQYF. The CDR3 DNA is TGTGCCAGTAGTTACGGACACCCAGGGACCCAGTACTTC. The genes are TRBV19 and TRBJ2-5, with D perhaps matching TRBD1 (5 bases). The CDR3 is made up of 13 amino acids. V dropped 5 bases and J dropped 7 bases, with 14 bases sitting between them. From germline, CDR1 is LNHDA and CDR2 SQIVND (reference sequence).

The rearrangement links TRBV19 to TRBJ1-4, with 9 bases aligning to TRBD1. V lost 7 bases, J lost 6 bases, and 3 bases stayed unmatched. This CDR3 region has 13 residues. Germline V gene lookup returns CDR1 LNHDA and CDR2 SQIVND (reference sequence). The CDR3 loop reads CASMGQGYEKLFF. CDR3 sequence (DNA): TGTGCCAGTATGGGACAGGGTTATGAAAAACTGTTTTTT.

V gene TRBV20-1 combines with J gene TRBJ2-3; D call uncertain. Trimming removed 6 bases at V and 0 bases at J, with 7 bases between. The V gene's germline CDR1 is DFQATT and CDR2 SNEGSKA (reference sequence). The CDR3 spans 12 residues. CDR3 bases: TGCAGTGCCCCGGACAGCACAGATACGCAGTATTTT. Translation: CSAPDSTDTQYF.

The chain recombines TRBV30 with TRBJ1-5, with D possibly TRBD1 on 6 matching bases. V was clipped by 0 bases and J by 6 bases, with 15 bases between them. The CDR3 is 15 residues long. Germline lookup yields CDR1 GTSNPN and CDR2 SVGIG (reference sequence). CDR3 loop: CAWSVGGPTGQPQHF. The CDR3, as DNA: TGTGCCTGGAGTGTAGGGGGTCCCACTGGTCAGCCCCAGCATTTT.

The chain employs TRBV20-1 and TRBJ1-6; D is unresolved. This CDR3 contains 14 residues. Between the trimmed V and J ends, which lost 3 bases and 7 bases, there was a span of 13 bases. Germline lookup yields CDR1 DFQATT and CDR2 SNEGSKA (reference sequence). The CDR3 nucleotides read TGCAGTGCTAGTATCGCACGGGGAAATTCACCCCTCCACTTT. Its protein is CSASIARGNSPLHF.

The chain joins TRBV12-3 or TRBV12-4 to TRBJ2-6; D is unclear. V lost 2 bases and J 1 base, leaving 9 bases between the germline ends. The CDR3 is 16 residues long. The CDR3 spells CASSLWVRSGANVLTF. The CDR3 DNA reads as TGTGCCAGCAGTTTATGGGTCCGTTCTGGGGCCAACGTCCTGACTTTC.

This sequence joins TRBV2 and TRBJ1-5; a weak D match, TRBD1 (5 bases). The CDR3 is made up of 13 amino acids. V was pared by 7 bases and J by 0 bases, with 7 bases between. Germline CDR1 and CDR2: SNHLY and FYNNEI. The CDR3 DNA reads as TGTGCCAGCAAGGACAATAGCAATCAGCCCCAGCATTTT. Amino acid sequence: CASKDNSNQPQHF.

The chain combines TRBV30 with TRBJ1-3, with D uncertain. Trimming took 5 bases from V and 0 from J, leaving 8 bases between them. The CDR3 totals 13 residues. Per germline, CDR1 GTSNPN and CDR2 SVGIG (reference sequence). CDR3 DNA: TGTGCCTGGGGAGGAAACTCTGGAAACACCATATATTTT. It specifies CAWGGNSGNTIYF.

The chain has TRBV6-1 and TRBJ2-4; a possible D gene is TRBD2 (7 bases). The V gene lost 10 bases and the J gene lost 0 bases, with 10 bases spanning the gap. The germline gives CDR1 MNHNS, CDR2 SASEGT. The CDR3 is made up of 13 amino acids. CDR3 DNA: TGTGCCACCGGGGGGCTAGCCAAAAACATTCAGTACTTC. Its translation is CATGGLAKNIQYF.

The chain is built from TRBV4-1 and TRBJ2-7; 7 bases map to TRBD1. The CDR3 extends over 16 amino acids. V shed 4 bases and J 0 bases; nucleotides not matched to a gene: 9. Germline V gene sequence: CDR1 MGHRA, CDR2 YSYEKL. The CDR3, as DNA: TGCGCCAGCAGCCGGGAGACAGGGCCGTCCTCCTACGAGCAGTACTTC. It yields the protein CASSRETGPSSYEQYF.

This clonotype was observed a single time. For the CDR3, the DNA is TGTGCCAGCAGTTACATCTCCCACACTGAAGCTTTCTTT. This sequence encodes CASSYISHTEAFF. The chain has TRBV6-2 or TRBV6-3 and TRBJ1-1; D gene uncertain. The CDR3 spans 13 residues. Trimming stripped 2 bases from V and 3 bases from J, with 7 bases between. Germline V gene data show CDR1 as MNHEY and CDR2 as SVGEGT.